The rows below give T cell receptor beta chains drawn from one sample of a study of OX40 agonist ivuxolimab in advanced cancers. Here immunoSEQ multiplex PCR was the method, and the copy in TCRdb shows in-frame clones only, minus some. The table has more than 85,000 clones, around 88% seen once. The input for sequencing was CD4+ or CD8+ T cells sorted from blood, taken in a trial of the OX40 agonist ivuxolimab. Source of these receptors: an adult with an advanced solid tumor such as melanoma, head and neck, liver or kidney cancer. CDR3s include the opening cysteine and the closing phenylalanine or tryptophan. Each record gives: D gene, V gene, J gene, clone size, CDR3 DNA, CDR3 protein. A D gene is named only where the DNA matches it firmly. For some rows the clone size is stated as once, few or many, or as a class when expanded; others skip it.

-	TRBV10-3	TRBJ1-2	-	TGTGCCATCAGTGAAGGGAGCTATGGCTACACCTTC	CAISEGSYGYTF
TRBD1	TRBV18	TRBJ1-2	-	TGTGCCAGCTCACCAAGGTCTGAGACAGGGGGAGCGAGTGGCTACACCTTC	CASSPRSETGGASGYTF
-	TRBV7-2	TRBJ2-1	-	TGTGCCAGCAGCTTAGCGCATCTCAATGAGCAGTTCTTC	CASSLAHLNEQFF
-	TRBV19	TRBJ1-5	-	TGTGCCAGTAGTATTTCCGGACTCGAGCCCCAGCATTTT	CASSISGLEPQHF
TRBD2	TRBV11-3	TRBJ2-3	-	TGTGCCAGCAGTCACAACAGCGGGGGCACTGGGGATACGCAGTATTTT	CASSHNSGGTGDTQYF
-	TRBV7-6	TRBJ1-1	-	TGTGCCAGCAGCTTAAACGGGGACACTGAAGCTTTCTTT	CASSLNGDTEAFF
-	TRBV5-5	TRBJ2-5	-	TGTGCCAGCAGCATTGGGGGGCTAGGCCCACAAGAGACCCAGTACTTC	CASSIGGLGPQETQYF
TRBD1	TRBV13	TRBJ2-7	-	TGTGCCAGCAGCAACCGGGACAGGAGGCACGAGCAGTACTTC	CASSNRDRRHEQYF
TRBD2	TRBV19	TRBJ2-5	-	TGTGCCAGTAGTCCCCGTTCGGGGGGGCCGGGAGAGACCCAGTACTTC	CASSPRSGGPGETQYF
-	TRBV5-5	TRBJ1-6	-	TGTGCCAGCAGCTCCACACGGAGCTCCTATAATTCACCCCTCCACTTT	CASSSTRSSYNSPLHF
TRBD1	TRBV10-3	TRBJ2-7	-	TGTGCCATCGCCGAACGACAGGGGGCTCGGGAGCAGTACTTC	CAIAERQGAREQYF
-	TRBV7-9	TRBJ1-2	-	TGTGCCAGCAGCGCGTCCGGGAGGTATGGCTACACCTTC	CASSASGRYGYTF
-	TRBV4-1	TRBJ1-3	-	TGCGCCAGCAGCCCCGTCCGGTCGAAGGGAAACACCATATATTTT	CASSPVRSKGNTIYF
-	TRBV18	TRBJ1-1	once	TGTGCCAGCTCTAGATCCCAGGGAGACACTGAAGCTTTCTTT	CASSRSQGDTEAFF
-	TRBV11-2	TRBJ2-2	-	TGTGCCAGCAGCTTAAATCGCCTACTGTGGCCCCAGAACACCGGGGAGCTGTTTTTT	CASSLNRLLWPQNTGELFF
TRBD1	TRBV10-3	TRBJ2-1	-	TGTGCCGCGACCTCGACAGGGGGGTCCAATGAGCAGTTCTTC	CAATSTGGSNEQFF
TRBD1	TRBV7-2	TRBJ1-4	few	TGTGCCAGCAGCGCTAGACAGGGACGTAATGAAAAACTGTTTTTT	CASSARQGRNEKLFF
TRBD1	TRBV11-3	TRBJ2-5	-	TGTGCCAGCAGCCCTCGACAGGGCCAAGAGACCCAGTACTTC	CASSPRQGQETQYF
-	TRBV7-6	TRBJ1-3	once	TGTGCCAGCAGCCCCCTTTTCTCTGGAAACACCATATATTTT	CASSPLFSGNTIYF
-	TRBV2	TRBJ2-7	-	TGTGCCAGCACACGTGGGGGGAGTCCCTACGAGCAGTACTTC	CASTRGGSPYEQYF
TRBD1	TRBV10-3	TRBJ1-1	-	TGTGCCATCGCCCCGGACAGGGACACTGAAGCTTTCTTT	CAIAPDRDTEAFF
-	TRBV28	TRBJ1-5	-	TGTGCCAGCGAGGGGGGAGGGTACGTAAGCAATCAGCCCCAGCATTTT	CASEGGGYVSNQPQHF
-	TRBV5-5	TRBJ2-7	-	TGTGCCAGCAGCTCTCCCGGGACAACCTACGAGCAGTACTTC	CASSSPGTTYEQYF
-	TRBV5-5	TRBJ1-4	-	TGTGCCAGCAACCCGGGAGAGGTTGGGGAAAAACTGTTTTTT	CASNPGEVGEKLFF
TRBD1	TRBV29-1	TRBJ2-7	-	TGCAGCGTGAGACAGGGTTCCTACGAGCAGTACTTC	CSVRQGSYEQYF
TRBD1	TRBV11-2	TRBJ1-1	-	TGTGCCAGCAGCTTAAGGGCGACAGGGGAAAACACTGAAGCTTTCTTT	CASSLRATGENTEAFF
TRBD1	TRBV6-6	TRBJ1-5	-	TGTGCCAGCAGCCCCGGGACAGCAAATCAGCCCCAGCATTTT	CASSPGTANQPQHF
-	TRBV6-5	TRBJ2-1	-	TGTGCCAGCAAGGAGCAGGGCTTCTCCTACAATGAGCAGTTCTTC	CASKEQGFSYNEQFF
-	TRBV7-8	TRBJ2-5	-	TGTGCCAGCAGCCCGGCGGGTATGGAGACCCAGTACTTC	CASSPAGMETQYF
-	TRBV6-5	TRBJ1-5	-	TGTGCCAGCACCTCTACGTTAAATCAGCCCCAGCATTTT	CASTSTLNQPQHF
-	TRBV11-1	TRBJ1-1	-	TGTGCCAGCAGCTTAGGAAGGAGGACTGAAGCTTTCTTT	CASSLGRRTEAFF
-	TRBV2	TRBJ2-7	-	TGTGCCAGCAATAGTGGGGCGTTACCCCCCCTCCAGCAGTACTTC	CASNSGALPPLQQYF
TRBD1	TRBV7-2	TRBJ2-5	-	TGTGCCAGCAGCCCTCCCGGGACAGGGGTTCGTGAGCAGTACTTC	CASSPPGTGVREQYF
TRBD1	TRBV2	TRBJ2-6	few	TGTGCCAGCAGTGAATGGGGACAGGTGGCTGACTCTGGGGCCAACGTCCTGACTTTC	CASSEWGQVADSGANVLTF
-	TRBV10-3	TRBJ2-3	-	TGTGCCACCACATCTAGCACAGATACGCAGTATTTT	CATTSSTDTQYF
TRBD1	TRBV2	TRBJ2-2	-	TGTGCCAGCAGGGGGAACAGGGGGAACGGGGAGCTGTTTTTT	CASRGNRGNGELFF
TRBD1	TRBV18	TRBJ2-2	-	TGTGCCAGCTCACCTAGACAGGGGGACAATGCCGGGGAGCTGTTTTTT	CASSPRQGDNAGELFF
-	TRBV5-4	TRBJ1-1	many	TGTGCCAGCACTCGGACAGCGACCACAGGCACTGAAGCTTTCTTT	CASTRTATTGTEAFF
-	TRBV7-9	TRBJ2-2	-	TGTGCCAGCAGCCCAGCCCCAGGGAGAGGGAACACCGGGGAGCTGTTTTTT	CASSPAPGRGNTGELFF
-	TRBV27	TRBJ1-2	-	TGTGCCAGCAGTCCCCAGGTTTCGGCAGCTAACTATGGCTACACCTTC	CASSPQVSAANYGYTF
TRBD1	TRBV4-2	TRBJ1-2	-	TGTGCCAGCAGCCAAGATCTCGGGACAGGGTCTGGCTATGGCTACACCTTC	CASSQDLGTGSGYGYTF
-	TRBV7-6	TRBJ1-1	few	TGTGCCAGCAGCTCCCCGCCGCTGACAGGAGGGACTGAAGCTTTCTTT	CASSSPPLTGGTEAFF
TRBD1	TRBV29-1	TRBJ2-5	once	TGCAGCGTTGACAGGGGGACGAAAGAGACCCAGTACTTC	CSVDRGTKETQYF
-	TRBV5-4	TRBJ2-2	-	TGTGCCAGCAGTACACAGCTAGCGAACACCGGGGAGCTGTTTTTT	CASSTQLANTGELFF
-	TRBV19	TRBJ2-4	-	TGTGCCAGTAGTATTGGCGAAAACATTCAGTACTTC	CASSIGENIQYF